This T cell receptor beta chain was sequenced in a study of cytomegalovirus exposure and HLA in healthy donors. General study points: Association of a missense DCLRE1C variant with TCR beta V- and J-gene trimming was reported in a later analysis. Indistinguishable V segments such as TRBV6-2 and TRBV6-3 were excluded.

The CDR3 is 15 residues long. After removal of 0 bases from V and 5 bases from J, the junction contained 4 bases not matched to a gene. Germline V gene lookup returns CDR1 SGDLS and CDR2 YYNGEE. In the PCR, 60 Vbeta and 13 Jbeta primers were used. The protocol was immunoSEQ multiplex PCR, while the TCRdb copy is restricted to in-frame clones and leaves out a portion. Among about 100,000 clones listed, about 68% were seen once. Comment on this clone: Its specificity is unknown.

This sequence originates from a male donor in good health and CMV-seropositive. The sequencing input was PBMCs. The V and J genes are TRBV9 and TRBJ2-1; 8 nucleotides match TRBD2. As DNA, the CDR3 is TGTGCCAGCAGCGTAGAGGGACTAGTCAACAATGAGCAGTTCTTC. It is translated as CASSVEGLVNNEQFF.